This TCR beta chain was recovered during a study of human T cells and chemical hapten exposure. Study as a whole: Per-sample TCR yield variation was attributed mainly to small pooled library volume differences. General study results and limits: No change in TCRs above 1 in 1000 frequency was produced by DPC sensitization.

The library attached unique molecular identifiers to individual cDNA molecules. Authors' analysis steps: Samples had a median of around 96,000 TCRs, ranging roughly 20,000 to 700,000. TCRdb reanalysed the reads using MiXCR and keeps one entry per CDR3 protein. It is TCRdb's table, rather than the study itself, that gives the V and J calls and clone size. Of about 120,000 distinct CDR3 sequences listed, about 7.7% are singletons. Unfractionated whole blood served as the source for total RNA extraction. The V gene lost 0 bases and the J gene lost 7 bases, with 19 bases spanning the gap. The CDR3 contains 16 residues. Germline CDR1 MNHEY, CDR2 SVGEGT. A few counts support this clonotype. What it binds is unknown.

The chain uses TRBV6-2 or TRBV6-3 and TRBJ2-7; D might be TRBD1 or TRBD2, each matching 5 bases. This sequence originates from a human donor in good health. Some clones in this sample may be carry-over from other donors' samples. The sample taken for sequencing was whole blood. The CDR3 DNA reads TGTGCCAGCAGTTACTCCACCGGGACGGCGGTTCGGGAGCAGTACTTC. Residues: CASSYSTGTAVREQYF.